This T cell receptor beta chain was observed in a study of shared T cell receptors in the human thymus. Assay used: immunoSEQ multiplex PCR; TCRdb lists only in-frame clones, some missing. The data contain roughly 710,000 clones, approximately 85% of them singletons. There are 13 residues in the CDR3. J was trimmed by 10 bases and V by 1 base; bases with no gene match: 9. Germline CDR1 is GTSNPN and CDR2 is SVGIG (reference sequence). The data were also submitted as part of a second study, on human thymus T cells. Per that paper: The thymus was resected at corrective cardiac surgery. Biased V and J segment usage appeared in thymus and peripheral blood. Related studies noted strongly shared thymic repertoires across unrelated people.

This receptor was taken from a girl under three years old with a congenital heart defect. The chain is built from TRBV30 and TRBJ1-2; 7 positions agree with TRBD1. Sequencing input: thymocytes. The DNA for the CDR3 is TGTGCCTGGAGTGGGGGGAGACAGGGTCTCTACACCTTC. Protein product: CAWSGGRQGLYTF.